One sample yielded the 9 T cell receptor beta chains listed below, sequenced in a study of OX40 agonist ivuxolimab in advanced cancers. Sequenced by immunoSEQ multiplex PCR; TCRdb stores in-frame clones only, minus some. The sample has around 11,000 clones, approximately 63% seen once. The sample here was CD4+ or CD8+ T cells sorted from blood, taken in a trial of the OX40 agonist ivuxolimab. These receptors were collected from an adult with an advanced solid tumor such as melanoma, head and neck, liver or kidney cancer.

V is TRBV27 and J is TRBJ2-7; the match to TRBD2 covers 11 bases. The CDR3 covers 14 residues. The ends lost 3 bases at V and 5 bases at J; junction bases unmatched: 3. Germline assignment: CDR1 MNHEY and CDR2 SMNVEV (reference sequence). CDR3 bases: TGTGCCAGCAGTTTTGGGACTAGCGGACACGAGCAGTACTTC. Translation gives CASSFGTSGHEQYF.

With regard to this clone: One end of the junction varies from germline; a read error may be responsible. The chain links TRBV10-3 to TRBJ2-7; possibly TRBD2 for D (5 bases). Germline values: CDR1 ENHRY, CDR2 SYGVKD. This CDR3 comprises 15 residues. In nucleotides, the CDR3 is TGTGCCAGCAGTTACGTGGTGGGAGCAAGCGGCGAGCAGTACTTC. The encoded protein is CASSYVVGASGEQYF.

This clone counts as medium-sized (0.01 to 0.1%). This chain uses TRBV27 with TRBJ2-7; possible D gene TRBD2, 6 bases. V dropped 8 bases and J dropped 1 base, with 9 bases sitting between them. The CDR3 runs 12 residues. Germline CDR1 MNHEY, CDR2 SMNVEV (reference sequence). The DNA for the CDR3 is TGTGCCAGCCGGGGGAATTCCTACGAGCAGTACTTC. This translates into CASRGNSYEQYF.

This rearrangement joins TRBV27 to TRBJ1-5; no definite D call. The germline V gene encodes CDR1 MNHEY and CDR2 SMNVEV (reference sequence). The V end lost 6 bases, the J end lost 5 bases, and 17 bases lay between the germline ends. CDR3 size: 15 residues. The CDR3 DNA reads as TGTGCCAGCAGCCTGACTCCCTGGGGAGATCAGCCCCAGCATTTT. Translated, it gives CASSLTPWGDQPQHF.

This chain uses TRBV28 with TRBJ2-7, with a tentative D call TRBD2 (5 bases). There are 14 residues in the CDR3. V lost 7 bases and J lost 0, with 13 bases in between. Germline V gene sequence: CDR1 MDHEN, CDR2 SYDVKM. CDR3 region: CASTSSLASYEQYF. The DNA for the CDR3 is TGTGCCAGCACCTCTTCTCTAGCCTCCTACGAGCAGTACTTC.

This clone has a count of ten or more. The chain is built from TRBV7-3 and TRBJ2-1, with 7 positions matching TRBD1. The V and J ends lost 5 bases and 8 bases, in that order; junction bases with no gene match: 12. Germline V gene lookup returns CDR1 SGHTA and CDR2 FQGTGA. The CDR3 has 15 residues. The CDR3 reads CASSPLRGPLHEQFF. CDR3 sequence (DNA): TGTGCCAGCAGCCCACTTAGGGGGCCGCTCCATGAGCAGTTCTTC.

The V call is TRBV28, the J call TRBJ1-2; 9 nucleotides line up with TRBD1. The V gene's germline CDR1 is MDHEN and CDR2 SYDVKM. The V and J ends lost 5 bases and 5 bases, in that order; junction bases with no gene match: 6. The length of the CDR3 is 14 residues. CDR3 protein: CASSTGTGYYGYTF. In nucleotides, the CDR3 is TGTGCCAGCAGTACCGGGACAGGGTATTATGGCTACACCTTC.

This clone is labeled medium-sized. The chain has TRBV7-3 and TRBJ2-1, with 10 positions matching TRBD2. Germline CDR1 is SGHTA and CDR2 is FQGTGA. Germline trimming cut 0 bases from V and 10 bases from J; bases unmatched to any gene: 6. The CDR3 totals 15 residues. The CDR3 DNA reads as TGTGCCAGCAGCTTAACTAGCGGGAGGCTGGCGGAGCAGTTCTTC. It translates to CASSLTSGRLAEQFF.

This chain connects TRBV11-2 to TRBJ2-7; D gene unclear. V shed 7 bases and J shed 3 bases, with 13 bases lying between them. This CDR3 is built from 13 residues. The V gene's germline CDR1 is SGHAT and CDR2 FQNNGV. The CDR3 reads CASNDLTVYEQYF. The CDR3 DNA sequence: TGTGCCAGCAACGATTTGACCGTCTACGAGCAGTACTTC.